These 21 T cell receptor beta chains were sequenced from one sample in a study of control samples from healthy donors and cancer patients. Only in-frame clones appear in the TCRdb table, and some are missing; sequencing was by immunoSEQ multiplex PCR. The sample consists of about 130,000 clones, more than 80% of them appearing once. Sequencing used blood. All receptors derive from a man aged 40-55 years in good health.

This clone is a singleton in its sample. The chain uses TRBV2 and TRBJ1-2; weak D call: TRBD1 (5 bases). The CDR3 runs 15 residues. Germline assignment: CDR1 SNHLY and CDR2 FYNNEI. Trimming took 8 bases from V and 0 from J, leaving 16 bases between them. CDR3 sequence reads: CASSRWGISNYGYTF. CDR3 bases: TGTGCCAGCTCTAGGTGGGGGATCTCTAACTATGGCTACACCTTC.

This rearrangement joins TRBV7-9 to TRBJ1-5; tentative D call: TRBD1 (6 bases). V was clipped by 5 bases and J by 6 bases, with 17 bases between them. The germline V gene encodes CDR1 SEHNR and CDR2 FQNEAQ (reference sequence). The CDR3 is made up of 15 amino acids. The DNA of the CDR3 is TGTGCCAGCAGCCCAGGGTTGGGGGCTGTTCAGCCCCAGCATTTT. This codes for CASSPGLGAVQPQHF.

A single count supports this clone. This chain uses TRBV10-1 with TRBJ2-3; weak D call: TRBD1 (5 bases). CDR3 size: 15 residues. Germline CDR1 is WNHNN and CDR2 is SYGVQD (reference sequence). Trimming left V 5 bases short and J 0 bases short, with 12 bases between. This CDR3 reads CASSLQAASTDTQYF. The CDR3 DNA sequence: TGCGCCAGCAGTCTACAGGCAGCTAGCACAGATACGCAGTATTTT.

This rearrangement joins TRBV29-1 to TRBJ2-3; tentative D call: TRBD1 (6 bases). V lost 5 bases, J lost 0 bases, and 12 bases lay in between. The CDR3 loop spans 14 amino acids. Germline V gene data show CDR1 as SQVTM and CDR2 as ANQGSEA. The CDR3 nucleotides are TGCAGCGTTATCTTCGACAGGAGCACAGATACGCAGTATTTT. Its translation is CSVIFDRSTDTQYF.

CDR3 sequence reads: CASSKSNLAKNIQYF. CDR3 nucleotides: TGTGCCAGCAGCAAAAGTAACCTAGCCAAAAACATTCAGTACTTC. This chain joins TRBV21-1 and TRBJ2-4. TRBV21-1 constitutes a pseudogene. This CDR3 has 15 amino acids.

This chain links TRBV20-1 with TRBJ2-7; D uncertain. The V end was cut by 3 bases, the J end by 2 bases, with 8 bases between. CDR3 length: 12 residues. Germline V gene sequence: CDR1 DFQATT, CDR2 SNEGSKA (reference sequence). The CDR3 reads CSASGGTYEQYF. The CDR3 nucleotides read TGCAGTGCTAGTGGCGGAACCTACGAGCAGTACTTC.

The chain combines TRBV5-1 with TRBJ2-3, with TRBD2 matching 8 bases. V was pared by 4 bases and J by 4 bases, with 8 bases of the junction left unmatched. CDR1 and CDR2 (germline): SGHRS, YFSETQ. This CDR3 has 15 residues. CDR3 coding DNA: TGCGCCAGCAGCCAGACCGGGACTAGGGCAGATACGCAGTATTTT. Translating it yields CASSQTGTRADTQYF.

CDR3 DNA: TGTGCCAGCGCAGGGGAGGGCTATGGCTACACCTTC. Its protein is CASAGEGYGYTF. The rearrangement joins TRBV11-2 to TRBJ1-2; D is possibly TRBD1 (6 bases). Deletions cut 8 bases from V and 4 bases from J, with 11 bases between. The CDR3 runs to 12 residues. Germline loops: CDR1 SGHAT, CDR2 FQNNGV.

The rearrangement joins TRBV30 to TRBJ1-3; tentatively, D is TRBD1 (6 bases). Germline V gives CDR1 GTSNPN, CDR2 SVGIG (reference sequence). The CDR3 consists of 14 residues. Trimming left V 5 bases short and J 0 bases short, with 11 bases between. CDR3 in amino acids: CAWWQGSSGNTIYF. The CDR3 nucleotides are TGTGCCTGGTGGCAGGGGAGCTCTGGAAACACCATATATTTT. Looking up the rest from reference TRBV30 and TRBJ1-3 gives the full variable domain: SQTIHQWPATLVQPVGSPLSLECTVEGTSNPNLYWYRQAAGRGLQLLFYSVGIGQISSEVPQNLSASRPQDRQFILSSKKLLLSDSGFYLCAWWQGSSGNTIYFGEGSWLTVV.

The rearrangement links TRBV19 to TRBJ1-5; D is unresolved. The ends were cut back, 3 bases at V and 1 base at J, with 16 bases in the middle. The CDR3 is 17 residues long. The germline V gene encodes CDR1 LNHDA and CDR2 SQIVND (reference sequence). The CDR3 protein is CASSIRHGGRSNQPQHF. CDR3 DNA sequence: TGTGCCAGTAGTATTCGTCACGGTGGGAGGAGCAATCAGCCCCAGCATTTT.

The CDR3 region is CASRQTEIGEQFF. For the CDR3, the DNA is TGTGCCAGCAGACAAACTGAAATAGGTGAGCAGTTCTTC. The rearrangement uses TRBV5-4 and TRBJ2-1; unclear D gene. This CDR3 has 13 amino acids. Trimming removed 5 bases from V and 9 bases from J, with 15 bases in between. Germline-derived CDR1 and CDR2 are SGHNT and YYREEE (reference sequence).

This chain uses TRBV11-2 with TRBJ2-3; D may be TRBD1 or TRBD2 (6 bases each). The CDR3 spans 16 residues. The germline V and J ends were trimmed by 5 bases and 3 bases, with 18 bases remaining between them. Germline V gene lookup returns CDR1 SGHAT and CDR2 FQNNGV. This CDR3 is CASSPWMEGGTDTQYF. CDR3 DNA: TGTGCCAGCAGCCCGTGGATGGAGGGGGGAACAGATACGCAGTATTTT.

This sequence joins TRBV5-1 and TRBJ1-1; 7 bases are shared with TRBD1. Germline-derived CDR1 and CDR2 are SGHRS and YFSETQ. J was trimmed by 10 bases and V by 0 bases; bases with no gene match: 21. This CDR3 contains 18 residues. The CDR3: CASSLVKGDSPPKGRAFF. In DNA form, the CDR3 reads TGCGCCAGCAGCTTGGTGAAAGGGGACAGCCCCCCCAAAGGAAGAGCTTTCTTT.

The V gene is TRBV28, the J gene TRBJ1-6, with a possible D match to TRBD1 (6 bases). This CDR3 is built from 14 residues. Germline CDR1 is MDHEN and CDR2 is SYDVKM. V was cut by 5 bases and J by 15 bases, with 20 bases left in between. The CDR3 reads CASSGLLGGVYLHF. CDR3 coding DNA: TGTGCCAGCAGTGGGCTTTTAGGGGGGGTGTACCTCCACTTT.

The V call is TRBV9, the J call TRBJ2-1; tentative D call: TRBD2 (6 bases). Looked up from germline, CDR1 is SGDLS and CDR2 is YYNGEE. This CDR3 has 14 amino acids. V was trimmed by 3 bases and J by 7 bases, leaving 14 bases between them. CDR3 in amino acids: CASSALGTSNEQFF. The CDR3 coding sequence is TGTGCCAGCAGCGCCCTAGGGACTTCTAATGAGCAGTTCTTC.

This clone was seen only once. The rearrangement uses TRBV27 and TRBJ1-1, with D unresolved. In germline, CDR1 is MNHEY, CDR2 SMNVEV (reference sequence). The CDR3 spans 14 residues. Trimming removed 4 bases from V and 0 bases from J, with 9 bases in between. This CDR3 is CASSSVGMNTEAFF. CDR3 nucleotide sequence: TGTGCCAGCAGTTCGGTGGGTATGAACACTGAAGCTTTCTTT.

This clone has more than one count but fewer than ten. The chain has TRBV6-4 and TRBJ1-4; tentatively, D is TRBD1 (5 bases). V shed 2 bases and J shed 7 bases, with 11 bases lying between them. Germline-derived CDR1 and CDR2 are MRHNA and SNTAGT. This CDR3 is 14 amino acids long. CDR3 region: CASSDGAEPEKLFF. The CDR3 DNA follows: TGTGCCAGCAGTGACGGGGCAGAACCTGAAAAACTGTTTTTT.

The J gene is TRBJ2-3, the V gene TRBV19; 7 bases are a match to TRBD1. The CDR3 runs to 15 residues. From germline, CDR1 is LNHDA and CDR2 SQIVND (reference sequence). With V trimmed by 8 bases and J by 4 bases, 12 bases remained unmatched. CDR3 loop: CASSTQTGSADTQYF. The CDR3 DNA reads TGTGCCAGTTCCACACAGACAGGGTCGGCAGATACGCAGTATTTT.

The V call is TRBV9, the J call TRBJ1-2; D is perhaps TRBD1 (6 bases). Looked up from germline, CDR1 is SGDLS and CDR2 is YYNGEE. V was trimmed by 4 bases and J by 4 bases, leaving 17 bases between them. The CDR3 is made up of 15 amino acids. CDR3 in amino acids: CASSLGGRASYGYTF. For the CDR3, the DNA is TGTGCCAGCAGCCTCGGGGGCAGGGCGAGCTATGGCTACACCTTC.

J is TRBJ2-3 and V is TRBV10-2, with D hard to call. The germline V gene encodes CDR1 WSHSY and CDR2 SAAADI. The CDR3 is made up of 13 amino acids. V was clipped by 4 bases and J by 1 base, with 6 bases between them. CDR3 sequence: CASSAPGTDTQYF. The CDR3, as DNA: TGCGCCAGCAGTGCCCCCGGCACAGATACGCAGTATTTT.

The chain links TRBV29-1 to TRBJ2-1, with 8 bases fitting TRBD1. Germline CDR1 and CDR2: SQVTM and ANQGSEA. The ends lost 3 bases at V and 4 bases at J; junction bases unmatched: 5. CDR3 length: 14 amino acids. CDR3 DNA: TGCAGCGTTGACTGGACAGGGATGTACAATGAGCAGTTCTTC. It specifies CSVDWTGMYNEQFF.